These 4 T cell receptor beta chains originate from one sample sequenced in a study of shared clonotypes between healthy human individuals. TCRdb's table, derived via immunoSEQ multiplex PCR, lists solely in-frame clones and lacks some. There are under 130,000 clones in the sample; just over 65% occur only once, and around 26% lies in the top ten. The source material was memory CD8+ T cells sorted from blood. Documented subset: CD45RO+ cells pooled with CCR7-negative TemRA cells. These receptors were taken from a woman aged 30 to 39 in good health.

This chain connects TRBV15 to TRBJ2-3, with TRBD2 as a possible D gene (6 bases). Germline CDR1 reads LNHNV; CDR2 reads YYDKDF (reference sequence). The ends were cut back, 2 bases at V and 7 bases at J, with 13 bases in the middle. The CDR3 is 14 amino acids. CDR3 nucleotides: TGTGCCACCAGCAGAATGGACTACCCATATACGCAGTATTTT. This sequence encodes CATSRMDYPYTQYF.

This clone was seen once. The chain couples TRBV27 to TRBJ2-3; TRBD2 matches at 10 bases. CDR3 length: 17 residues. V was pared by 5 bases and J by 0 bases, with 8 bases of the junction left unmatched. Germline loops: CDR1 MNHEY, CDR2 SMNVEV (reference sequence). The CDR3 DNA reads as TGTGCCAGCAGTGAGGCGGCTAGCGGGAGTAGCACAGATACGCAGTATTTT. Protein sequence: CASSEAASGSSTDTQYF.

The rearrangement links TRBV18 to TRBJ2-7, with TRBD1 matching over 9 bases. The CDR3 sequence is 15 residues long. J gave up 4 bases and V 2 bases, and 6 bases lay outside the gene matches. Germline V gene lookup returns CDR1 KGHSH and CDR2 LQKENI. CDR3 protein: CASSPEGTGLYEQYF. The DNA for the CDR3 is TGTGCCAGCTCACCAGAGGGGACAGGGCTATACGAGCAGTACTTC.

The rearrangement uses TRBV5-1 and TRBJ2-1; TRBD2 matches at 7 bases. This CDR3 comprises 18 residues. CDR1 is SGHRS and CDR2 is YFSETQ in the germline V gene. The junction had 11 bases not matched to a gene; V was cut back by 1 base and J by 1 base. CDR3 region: CASSLLSAGEPSYNEQFF. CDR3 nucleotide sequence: TGCGCCAGCAGCTTGTTATCGGCGGGAGAGCCATCCTACAATGAGCAGTTCTTC.